The entry below gives a single T cell receptor (beta chain) sequence along with its context. What it binds is not known. The same CDR3 can be traced to other DNA sequences in this sample. Cryopreserved PBMC samples of about 0.95-10 million cells were used for DNA extraction. At survey level, the immunoSEQ assay was run in its v3.0 version. It was roughly 40,000-50,000 T-cell genomes per sample that sequencing targeted. Generated by immunoSEQ multiplex PCR, the TCRdb table keeps only in-frame clones and is missing some. There are approximately 32,000 clones in the sample; roughly 82% occur only once, and 13% lies in the top ten. The data stem from a study of long-term antiretroviral therapy in people with HIV. Study-wide results and limits: Dominance of pre-ART expanded clones persisted, fluctuating and often declining after ART. CDR3 lengths in HIV samples spanned a narrower range than controls.

The sequence came from a man aged 18 to 29 with HIV. This sample comprised unsorted PBMCs, obtained 0.3 years after starting antiretroviral therapy.

DNA of the CDR3: TGTGCCAGCAGCTTACAGGGTGCCTACGAGCAGTACTTC. It translates to CASSLQGAYEQYF. J is TRBJ2-7 and V is TRBV5-4; perhaps TRBD1 as D (6 bases). Trimming left V 2 bases short and J 2 bases short, with 8 bases between. From germline, CDR1 is SGHNT and CDR2 YYREEE (reference sequence). The CDR3 totals 13 residues.